This T cell receptor beta chain was captured by sequencing in a study of blood T cell repertoires in COVID-19 (dated by TCRdb to 2018 to 2020). About the full investigation: Samples covering the acute and convalescent phases of COVID-19 were provided by collaborators in the United States, Italy and Spain. The repertoires were released in a freely available public database meant as a resource for research on the immune response to SARS-CoV-2. Nearly every sample came with metadata listing a de-identified subject ID, COVID-19 status, age in years and sex. The samples were drawn from the first 160 participants of the ongoing ImmuneRACE study and from more than 1,000 subjects provided by 6 global collaborators. The dataset comprised deeply sampled blood TCRbeta repertoires from subjects exposed to, actively infected with, or recovered from COVID-19. Where available, HLA class I and class II types were taken from metadata supplied by the sample provider and were not determined by assay-based typing. The material from the prospective study consisted of cDNA or gDNA derived from T cells, B-cell-depleted T cells, or PBMCs. The study at large found these results: How much clinical and demographic metadata was included differed by source and by participant, and the metadata was provided uncurated.

The immunoSEQ Assay, a bias-controlled multiplex PCR, was used to amplify TCRbeta CDR3 regions from genomic DNA. The original pipeline was this. Within the assay, amplification of reference gene primers was used to estimate how many nucleated cells each sample contained. To quantify the absolute abundance of each unique TCRbeta CDR3 rearrangement, sequence reads were collapsed and filtered. Productive Simpson clonality was computed per sample as the square root of Simpson's diversity index over productive rearrangements. What TCRdb holds here is the immuneACCESS table cut down to in-frame rearrangements. Part of the clones is not present; checked against another copy, under half of the missing clones reflect an unresolved V gene, and the others are unexplained. That table furnishes V, J and clone size, whereas the DNA furnished D and trimming. In all, the sample holds some 140,000 clones, and more than 60% of those were seen once. Roughly 14% of the sample lies in the top ten.

Remarks on this clone: Its specific antigen is unknown. Base qualities were left out, and no much larger clone turns up one base away.

Each collaborating institution followed its own protocols to collect whole blood in K2EDTA tubes. For TCRbeta analysis, collaborators shipped samples as frozen whole blood, isolated PBMCs, or DNA extracted from either of those sample types. The source is an older man with acute or convalescent COVID-19. The material sequenced was peripheral blood.

CDR3 sequence: CASSLGETFGNTIYF. The sequenced DNA: TGCGCCAGCAGCTTGGGAGAGACATTTGGAAACACCATATATTTT. In this chain, TRBV5-1 is recombined with TRBJ1-3, with no D gene named confidently. CDR1 and CDR2 are drawn from the germline V gene: SGHRS, YFSETQ. Between the V and J ends, shortened by 0 bases and 3 bases respectively, the junction contains 10 bases. The CDR3, from cysteine to phenylalanine, totals 15 residues. The entry retains the CDR3 DNA only, 45 bases that are in frame from base 1.